Listed below are T cell receptor beta chains from one sample, sequenced in a study of naive and memory T cell subsets. Using its own MiXCR run on the UMI-ligation and nested PCR reads, TCRdb lists one record per CDR3 protein. The sample has about 99,000 distinct CDR3 sequences; roughly 15% are singletons. Sequenced input: naive CD8+ T cells from blood. The receptor source for this set is a human donor in good health. CDR3s include the opening cysteine and the closing phenylalanine or tryptophan. The order of the fields is V gene, clone size, D gene, J gene, CDR3 DNA, CDR3 protein. The D gene is left open where the match is weak. A row's size may be missing; if present it is once, few, many or a size class.

>TRBV18|many|NA|TRBJ2-3
TGTGCCAGCTCACCAGCTCGACAGGACCGCACAGATACGCAGTATTTT
CASSPARQDRTDTQYF
>TRBV12-3/TRBV12-4|few|NA|TRBJ2-7
TGTGCCAGCAGTTTGCACCAGACCTACGAGCAGTACTTC
CASSLHQTYEQYF
>TRBV29-1|few|TRBD1|TRBJ1-1
TGCAGCGTGACAGGGGACACTGAAGCTTTCTTT
CSVTGDTEAFF
>TRBV27|NA|TRBD1|TRBJ2-7
TGTGCCAGCAGTTTATCGGCGGGACAGGGGATTAACGAGCAGTACTTC
CASSLSAGQGINEQYF
>TRBV4-3|few|NA|TRBJ1-1
TGCGCCAGCAGCCAGGACCTTGAAACAGGAGCTGATTCTGAAGCTTTCTTT
CASSQDLETGADSEAFF
>TRBV10-3|few|NA|TRBJ1-6
TGTGCCATCAGTGAAGCGACAGTCAGCTCACCCCTCCACTTT
CAISEATVSSPLHF
>TRBV15|few|NA|TRBJ2-1
TGTGCCACCAGCAGACACACTGCAGGAGAGCAGTTCTTC
CATSRHTAGEQFF
>TRBV3-1|many|NA|TRBJ2-2
TGTGCCAGCAGCGCCCCATTGAACACCGGGGAGCTGTTTTTT
CASSAPLNTGELFF
>TRBV24-1|NA|NA|TRBJ2-1
TGTGCCACCGGAGGGGACGAGAGGGACGGTAATGAGCAGTTCTTC
CATGGDERDGNEQFF
>TRBV20-1|few|NA|TRBJ2-7
TGCAGTGCTAGGATCCCGGTCTGGGGCAGGGGAGCGGGCGAGCAGTACTTC
CSARIPVWGRGAGEQYF
>TRBV12-3/TRBV12-4|NA|NA|TRBJ1-1
TGTGCCAGCAGTTCCAATGATCACACTGAAGCTTTCTTT
CASSSNDHTEAFF
>TRBV29-1|NA|NA|TRBJ2-5
TGCAGCGTTGAGTTCGAGACCCAGTACTTC
CSVEFETQYF
>TRBV10-2|NA|NA|TRBJ2-3
TGCGCCAGCGGCGCGGGGATCACAGATACGCAGTATTTT
CASGAGITDTQYF
>TRBV29-1|many|TRBD2|TRBJ2-1
TGCAGCGTTGAGCCTTCCCGGGAGGGCGGCAATGAGCAGTTCTTC
CSVEPSREGGNEQFF
>TRBV29-1|many|TRBD1|TRBJ2-7
TGCAGCGTTACAGGGGGCTCGGGGGAGCAGTACTTC
CSVTGGSGEQYF
>TRBV10-3|many|NA|TRBJ2-3
TGTGCCATCAGTGGTTTGGGCCACACAGATACGCAGTATTTT
CAISGLGHTDTQYF
>TRBV27|few|NA|TRBJ1-4
TGTGCCAGCAGTTTGGTACACCCTGCAACTAATGAAAAACTGTTTTTT
CASSLVHPATNEKLFF
>TRBV28|NA|NA|TRBJ2-1
TGTGCCACCGACGCCTGGGGAAACAATGAGCAGTTCTTC
CATDAWGNNEQFF
>TRBV29-1|NA|TRBD1|TRBJ2-3
TGCAGCGTTGCTCAGGGGGATTTT
CSVAQGDF
>TRBV7-9|few|NA|TRBJ1-1
TGTGCCAGCAGCTTAGACGTGGCTCCGAACACTGAAGCTTTCTTT
CASSLDVAPNTEAFF
>TRBV7-9|NA|NA|TRBJ1-1
TGTGCCAGCATCCTCCGGGACACCCTGAACACTGAAGCTTTCTTT
CASILRDTLNTEAFF
>TRBV29-1|NA|TRBD2|TRBJ2-7
TGCAGCGTTGAATTCCGGACTAGCGGGAGTTACGAGCAGTACTTC
CSVEFRTSGSYEQYF
>TRBV29-1|NA|TRBD2|TRBJ2-1
TGCAGCGCTAGCGGGAGGAAATACAATGAGCAGTTCTTC
CSASGRKYNEQFF
>TRBV28|few|NA|TRBJ1-1
TGTGCCAGCAGTTTCGAGGGCACTGAAGCTTTCTTT
CASSFEGTEAFF
>TRBV5-8|many|NA|TRBJ1-6
TGTGCCAGCAGCCCAAATTCACCCCTCCACTTT
CASSPNSPLHF
>TRBV27|NA|TRBD2|TRBJ2-2
TGTGCCAGCAGTTTATGGGCGGGAGATGGGGCCGGGGAGCTGTTTTTT
CASSLWAGDGAGELFF
>TRBV7-8|few|NA|TRBJ1-3
TGTGCCAGCAGCTTAGCCCACCCCAGCTCTGGAAACACCATATATTTT
CASSLAHPSSGNTIYF
>TRBV10-3|NA|NA|TRBJ2-1
TGTGCCACCGTGGGGGCGCAGGACGAGAGCTCCTACAATGAGCAGTTCTTC
CATVGAQDESSYNEQFF
>TRBV29-1|many|TRBD1|TRBJ1-2
TGCAGCGTCCCAACAGGGGACGGTGGCTACACCTTC
CSVPTGDGGYTF
>TRBV30|NA|NA|TRBJ2-1
TGTGCCTGGAGGGGGCTCGGGACAAGATACAATGAGCAGTTCTTC
CAWRGLGTRYNEQFF
>TRBV12-3/TRBV12-4|NA|NA|TRBJ2-5
TGTGCCAGCAGTCCTTCCCTTGGGACCCAGTACTTC
CASSPSLGTQYF
>TRBV7-8|NA|NA|TRBJ2-3
TGTGCCAGCAGAAAAGGGGGGGATTGGACAGATACGCAGTATTTT
CASRKGGDWTDTQYF
>TRBV7-6|few|NA|TRBJ2-7
TGTGCCAGCAGTCCTGGGGGGGCCACCTACGAGCAGTACTTC
CASSPGGATYEQYF
>TRBV4-3|many|NA|TRBJ2-6
TGCGCCAGCAGCCAAGAATCGGACACGACTGGGGCCAACGTCCTGACTTTC
CASSQESDTTGANVLTF
>TRBV12-3/TRBV12-4|NA|NA|TRBJ2-7
TGTGCCAGCAGTCCGGGACATCGCTACGAGCAGTACTTC
CASSPGHRYEQYF
>TRBV20-1|NA|TRBD2|TRBJ2-1
TGCAGTGCGTCCGGGACTAGCGGGGAAAATGAGCAGTTCTTC
CSASGTSGENEQFF
>TRBV4-3|NA|TRBD1|TRBJ1-2
TGCGCCAGCAGCCCCATTCCCCAGGGGGGGGGATATGGCTACACCTTC
CASSPIPQGGGYGYTF
>TRBV10-3|NA|NA|TRBJ2-7
TGTGCCATCAGTGATTCCAACGAGCAGTACTTC
CAISDSNEQYF
>TRBV7-2|many|NA|TRBJ2-7
TGTGCCAGCAGCCGGAGTGCCACCGAGACTACCTACGAGCAGTACTTC
CASSRSATETTYEQYF
>TRBV11-2|NA|TRBD1|TRBJ1-1
TGTGCCAGCAGCTCGCGCGCAACAGGGGACCAAGCTTTCTTT
CASSSRATGDQAFF